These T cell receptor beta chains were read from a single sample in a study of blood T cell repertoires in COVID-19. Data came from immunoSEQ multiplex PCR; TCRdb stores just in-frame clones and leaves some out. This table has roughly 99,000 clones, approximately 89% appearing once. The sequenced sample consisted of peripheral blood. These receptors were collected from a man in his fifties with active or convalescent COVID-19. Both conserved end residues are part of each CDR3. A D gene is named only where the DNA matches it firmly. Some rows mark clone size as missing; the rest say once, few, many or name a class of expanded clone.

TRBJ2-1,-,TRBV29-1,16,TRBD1,TGCAGCGTCGTTTTTTGGGGGACAGGGACCTACAATGAGCAGTTCTTC,CSVVFWGTGTYNEQFF
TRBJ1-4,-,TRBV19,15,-,TGTGCCAGTAGTACCTCCCTCGGGGGAAATGAAAAACTGTTTTTT,CASSTSLGGNEKLFF
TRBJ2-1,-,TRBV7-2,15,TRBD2,TGTGCCAGCAGCTTAGGCAGCGGGAGCGTTAGTGAGCAGTTCTTC,CASSLGSGSVSEQFF
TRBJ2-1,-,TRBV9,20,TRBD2,TGTGCCAGCAGCGTAGCTTGGGTTAGCGGGAGGGCCTGGTCCTACAATGAGCAGTTCTTC,CASSVAWVSGRAWSYNEQFF
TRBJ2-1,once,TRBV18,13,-,TGTGCCAGCTCACCACCACCGGGGACAGAGCAGTTCTTC,CASSPPPGTEQFF
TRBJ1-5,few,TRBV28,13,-,TGTGCCACCCTAGGGAGCCTTTATCAGCCCCAGCATTTT,CATLGSLYQPQHF
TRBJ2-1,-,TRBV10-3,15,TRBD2,TGTGCCATCATGGGGACTAGCGGTACCTACAATGAGCAGTTCTTC,CAIMGTSGTYNEQFF
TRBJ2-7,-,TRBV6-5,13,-,TGTGCCAGCAGACCCGGCAGGGGTTACGAGCAGTACTTC,CASRPGRGYEQYF
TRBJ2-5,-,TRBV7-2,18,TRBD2,TGTGCCAGCAGCTTAGCGAAGGGACTAGCGGGAGCCGGGGGGACCCAGTACTTC,CASSLAKGLAGAGGTQYF
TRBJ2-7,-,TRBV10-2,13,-,TGCGCCAGCAGGACTTTATATTCCTACGAGCAGTACTTC,CASRTLYSYEQYF